Listed below are T cell receptor beta chains from one sample, sequenced in a study of cytomegalovirus exposure and HLA in healthy donors. Libraries were prepared by immunoSEQ multiplex PCR; TCRdb keeps only in-frame clonotypes and omits some of them. Seen in this sample are 70,000 or so clones; the ten most common clones hold 4% to 6%. Sequencing used PBMCs. The receptors here all came from a man aged 40-50 years in good health and CMV-seronegative. Each CDR3 is given with its conserved first and last residue. The D gene is left open where the match is weak. Rows may omit the clone size; those that give it use once, few, many or a size class.

>-|-|TRBJ1-1|TRBV6-6
TGTGCCAGCAAGAACAAACAGGGACCGAACACTGAAGCTTTCTTT
CASKNKQGPNTEAFF
>medium-sized|TRBD2|TRBJ2-1|TRBV4-3
TGCGCCAGCAGCCCAAATCTAGCGGGAGAAGGACATGAGCAGTTCTTC
CASSPNLAGEGHEQFF
>-|TRBD1|TRBJ2-2|TRBV7-7
TGTGCTAGCAGCCGGGACAGGAACACCGGGGAGCTGTTTTTT
CASSRDRNTGELFF
>-|-|TRBJ2-4|TRBV6-6
TGTGCCAGCAGTTACGACAGGCGGGACATTCAGTACTTC
CASSYDRRDIQYF
>-|TRBD2|TRBJ2-3|TRBV7-8
TGTGCCAGCAGCTTAGAGCGGGGGGGCCGAGATACGCAGTATTTT
CASSLERGGRDTQYF
>-|TRBD2|TRBJ2-1|TRBV5-1
TGCGCCAGCAGCCCTATAGTTTGGGCTAGCGGGGGTAATGAGCAGTTCTTC
CASSPIVWASGGNEQFF
>-|TRBD1|TRBJ1-5|TRBV30
TGTGCCTGGAGTGTAACAGGGGATCAGCCCCAGCATTTT
CAWSVTGDQPQHF
>-|-|TRBJ2-1|TRBV11-3
TGTGCCAGCAGCCAATCCTACAATGAGCAGTTCTTC
CASSQSYNEQFF
>-|TRBD2|TRBJ2-3|TRBV10-1
TGCGCCAGCAGTGGCGGGGGGGCCGGAGATACGCAGTATTTT
CASSGGGAGDTQYF
>-|TRBD1|TRBJ2-2|TRBV19
TGTGCCAGTAGTATAGCGTCCGGGACAGGGGGTCGCGGGGAGCTGTTTTTT
CASSIASGTGGRGELFF
>-|-|TRBJ2-1|TRBV15
TGTGCCACCAGCAGCGCTAGCGGAGGGGGGAATGAGCAGTTCTTC
CATSSASGGGNEQFF
>-|-|TRBJ2-7|TRBV7-8
TGTGCCAGCAGCTCCAGACAATACGAGCAGTACTTC
CASSSRQYEQYF
>-|-|TRBJ1-3|TRBV7-2
TGTGCCAGCAGCTTAGCACGGGGGGGAAACACCATATATTTT
CASSLARGGNTIYF
>-|TRBD1|TRBJ2-7|TRBV7-9
TGTGCCAGTACCCCCGGGACAGCGTCCTACGAGCAGTGCTTC
CASTPGTASYEQCF
>-|-|TRBJ2-3|TRBV6-5
TGTGCCAGCAGTTACCGGGGGGCGATTACAGATACGCAGTATTTT
CASSYRGAITDTQYF
>-|-|TRBJ2-7|TRBV29-1
TGCAGCGTTGAGGGTGTCGGGGACTCAACCTACGAGCAGTACTTC
CSVEGVGDSTYEQYF
>-|-|TRBJ1-1|TRBV5-4
TGTGCCAGCAGCCCTCCGGGGAGGGAGAACACTGAAGCTTTCTTT
CASSPPGRENTEAFF
>-|-|TRBJ2-2|TRBV14
TGTGCCAGCAGCGAAGGACTTAGAATCGGGGAGCTGTTTTTT
CASSEGLRIGELFF
>medium-sized|-|TRBJ1-5|TRBV19
TGTGCCAGTAGTATGTACTTAAATCAGCCCCAGCATTTT
CASSMYLNQPQHF
>-|-|TRBJ1-4|TRBV30
TGTGCCGGCTCAGGGGACGTAGGTGAAAAACTGTTTTTT
CAGSGDVGEKLFF
>-|TRBD2|TRBJ2-1|TRBV2
TGTGCCAGAAGACTAGCGAGCTTCAATGAGCAGTTCTTC
CARRLASFNEQFF
>-|-|TRBJ2-2|TRBV12-5
TGTGCTAGTGGTTTGGTAGGATTAGGTCTGAGGTCCGGGGAGCTGTTTTTT
CASGLVGLGLRSGELFF
>medium-sized|TRBD2|TRBJ2-7|TRBV6-1
TGTGCCAGCAGTGAAAAGGCTAGCGGGGGTTACGAGCAGTACTTC
CASSEKASGGYEQYF
>-|-|TRBJ2-2|TRBV5-6
TGTGCCAGCAGCTTGCATCTAGCGATCACGAGATATAACACCGGGGAGCTGTTTTTT
CASSLHLAITRYNTGELFF
>-|TRBD2|TRBJ2-5|TRBV27
TGTGCCAGCAGTTTGGGGACTAGCGGGGGGGCCCGGGAGACCCAGTACTTC
CASSLGTSGGARETQYF
>-|TRBD1|TRBJ2-1|TRBV5-1
TGCGCCAGCAGCTTGCCACCGGGACAGGTGATCGATGAGCAGTTCTTC
CASSLPPGQVIDEQFF
>-|-|TRBJ2-5|TRBV10-3
TGTGCCATCAAAGAAGGACTGGGCGAGACCCAGTACTTC
CAIKEGLGETQYF
>-|TRBD2|TRBJ2-1|TRBV6-1
TGTGCCAGCAGTGCCGGACTAGCGCACTCCTACAATGAGCAGTTCTTC
CASSAGLAHSYNEQFF
>-|TRBD1|TRBJ2-7|TRBV9
TGTGCCAGCAGCCCCGACAGGGGCGAGCAGTACTTC
CASSPDRGEQYF
>-|TRBD2|TRBJ2-3|TRBV6-5
TGTGCCAGCACCCGGAGCGGGGGGGCCGATACGCAGTATTTT
CASTRSGGADTQYF
>-|TRBD1|TRBJ2-7|TRBV29-1
TGCAGCGCCGCGGGACAGGGGGGAGGCGAGCAGTACTTC
CSAAGQGGGEQYF
>-|-|TRBJ1-2|TRBV19
TGTGCCAGCAGATCGACAGACAGCTATGGCTACACCTTC
CASRSTDSYGYTF
>-|TRBD1|TRBJ1-2|TRBV4-1
TGCGCCAGCAGCCAAGAGGGACGCAACAGGGGCGGCTACACCTTC
CASSQEGRNRGGYTF
>-|-|TRBJ2-3|TRBV4-3
TGCGCCAGCAGCCCCCTGGGCAGGGCAGATACGCAGTATTTT
CASSPLGRADTQYF
>-|TRBD1|TRBJ2-7|TRBV9
TGTGCCAGCAGCGTAAGTGGGACAGTGTCCTACGAGCAGTACTTC
CASSVSGTVSYEQYF
>-|TRBD1|TRBJ1-2|TRBV10-3
TGTGCCATCAGTGGCCATACAGGGGTGATAGGATATGGCTACACCTTC
CAISGHTGVIGYGYTF
>-|TRBD2|TRBJ2-3|TRBV10-2
TGCGCCAGCGGACTAGCCAGCACAGATACGCAGTATTTT
CASGLASTDTQYF
>-|-|TRBJ2-7|TRBV11-3
TGTGCCAGCAGCTCAGGGGTCGGCTACGAGCAGTACTTC
CASSSGVGYEQYF
>-|-|TRBJ1-2|TRBV7-6
TGTGCCAGCAGCAGCGGGTTCCAAGAGGGCTACACCTTC
CASSSGFQEGYTF
>-|TRBD1|TRBJ2-1|TRBV6-5
TGTGCCAGCAGTTACTCCGGACAGGGGGATGAGCAGTTCTTC
CASSYSGQGDEQFF
>-|-|TRBJ1-1|TRBV5-1
TGCGCCAGCAGCCCCTATTTAGGGGGGAACACTGAAGCTTTCTTT
CASSPYLGGNTEAFF
>-|TRBD2|TRBJ2-7|TRBV7-8
TGTGCCAGCAGCTTAGTAGCGGGCTACGAGCAGTACTTC
CASSLVAGYEQYF
>-|TRBD1|TRBJ2-5|TRBV5-1
TGCGCCAGCAGCTCCGGGACAGGGGTCGAGACCCAGTACTTC
CASSSGTGVETQYF